This passage covers 26 T cell receptor beta chains from one sample sequenced in a study of control samples from healthy donors and cancer patients. The protocol was immunoSEQ multiplex PCR, while the TCRdb copy is restricted to in-frame clones and leaves out a portion. The data show about 150,000 clones, with around 90% seen just once and approximately 3% held by the top ten. What was sequenced was blood. Receptors were obtained from a man aged 25 to 45 in good health.

The rearrangement uses TRBV5-6 and TRBJ1-5; no reliable D call. Deletions cut 0 bases from V and 3 bases from J, with 10 bases between. There are 15 residues in the CDR3. The V gene's germline CDR1 is SGHDT and CDR2 YYEEEE. The CDR3 DNA reads as TGTGCCAGCAGCTTGGGCAAAGCGTACAATCAGCCCCAGCATTTT. Its protein product is CASSLGKAYNQPQHF. Based on the CDR3 plus reference TRBV5-6 and TRBJ1-5, the full variable domain is DAGVTQSPTHLIKTRGQQVTLRCSPKSGHDTVSWYQQALGQGPQFIFQYYEEEERQRGNFPDRFSGHQFPNYSSELNVNALLLGDSALYLCASSLGKAYNQPQHFGDGTRLSIL.

CDR3 amino acids: CASSSGVGNEQFF. DNA of the CDR3: TGTGCCAGCTCATCGGGGGTGGGCAATGAGCAGTTCTTC. J is TRBJ2-1 and V is TRBV6-5, with a tentative D call TRBD2 (6 bases). The CDR3 is 13 residues long. Trimming took 8 bases from V and 6 from J, leaving 14 bases between them. In germline, CDR1 is MNHEY, CDR2 SVGAGI.

The CDR3 DNA reads TGTGCCAGCAGGGTACAGGGCTGGGGAAACACCATATATTTT. This codes for CASRVQGWGNTIYF. This chain uses TRBV28 with TRBJ1-3, with a possible D match to TRBD1 (6 bases). Germline CDR1 and CDR2: MDHEN and SYDVKM. The ends were cut back, 6 bases at V and 4 bases at J, with 13 bases in the middle. The CDR3 is 14 amino acids.

The V and J genes are TRBV29-1 and TRBJ2-5; D gene unclear. Germline assignment: CDR1 SQVTM and CDR2 ANQGSEA. V lost 1 base and J lost 5, with 17 bases in between. The CDR3 is 15 residues long. This CDR3 reads CSVEGVQLLGETQYF. CDR3 DNA sequence: TGCAGCGTTGAAGGGGTACAGTTACTCGGGGAGACCCAGTACTTC.

A few counts support this clone. The chain combines TRBV14 with TRBJ1-2; TRBD1 matches at 8 bases. CDR1 and CDR2 (germline): SGHDN, FVKESK. Unmatched junction bases numbered 4, after V lost 0 bases and J lost 7 bases. The CDR3 is made up of 14 amino acids. CDR3 nucleotides: TGTGCCAGCAGCCAAGATAGAGGACAGGGTGGCTACACCTTC. This sequence encodes CASSQDRGQGGYTF. The full variable domain, with the rest looked up from reference TRBV14 and TRBJ1-2, is EAGVTQFPSHSVIEKGQTVTLRCDPISGHDNLYWYRRVMGKEIKFLLHFVKESKQDESGMPNNRFLAERTGGTYSTLKVQPAELEDSGVYFCASSQDRGQGGYTFGSGTRLTVV.

The chain is built from TRBV6-1 and TRBJ2-7; 9 nucleotides agree with TRBD2. With 4 bases clipped from V and 5 bases from J, the junction kept 12 bases outside the gene matches. CDR1 and CDR2 (germline): MNHNS, SASEGT. CDR3 length: 16 amino acids. The CDR3 loop is CASSVGLSGGFNEQYF. The CDR3 DNA reads TGTGCCAGCAGTGTAGGGCTTAGCGGGGGATTCAACGAGCAGTACTTC.

The chain carries TRBV11-2 and TRBJ1-4; no clear D gene. Germline V gene lookup returns CDR1 SGHAT and CDR2 FQNNGV. Deletions cut 2 bases from V and 5 bases from J, with 9 bases between. This CDR3 region has 14 residues. The CDR3 DNA follows: TGTGCCAGCAGCTTACTTTCTGGAAATGAAAAACTGTTTTTT. Amino acids: CASSLLSGNEKLFF. The full variable domain, in which reference TRBV11-2 and TRBJ1-4 provide the parts outside the CDR3, is EAGVAQSPRYKIIEKRQSVAFWCNPISGHATLYWYQQILGQGPKLLIQFQNNGVVDDSQLPKDRFSAERLKGVDSTLKIQPAKLEDSAVYLCASSLLSGNEKLFFGSGTQLSVL.

This clone was seen only once. This chain joins TRBV7-9 and TRBJ1-2, with a tentative D call TRBD1 (5 bases). Trimming shortened V by 1 base and J by 5 bases, and 17 bases separated the two germline ends. Germline V CDR1 and CDR2: SEHNR, FQNEAQ (reference sequence). The CDR3 has 16 residues. The CDR3 loop reads CASSLVGPQGGYGYTF. CDR3 bases: TGTGCCAGCAGCTTAGTAGGCCCCCAGGGAGGTTATGGCTACACCTTC.

CDR3 sequence (DNA): TGTGCCAGCAGCCCGGAAACAGGTGTGGACACTGAAGCTTTCTTT. The encoded protein is CASSPETGVDTEAFF. This chain links TRBV13 with TRBJ1-1; TRBD1 is a possible D gene (5 bases). Germline V gives CDR1 PRHDT, CDR2 FYEKMQ (reference sequence). This CDR3 comprises 15 residues. V shed 5 bases and J shed 3 bases, with 16 bases lying between them.

V usage is TRBV12-3 or TRBV12-4 and J usage is TRBJ2-7, with D unclear. With 3 bases removed from V and 6 bases from J, the gap between germline ends came to 6 bases. This CDR3 spans 11 amino acids. CDR3 sequence reads: CASSFKAEQYF. The CDR3 region has the DNA TGTGCCAGCAGTTTTAAAGCCGAGCAGTACTTC.

V usage is TRBV6-1 and J usage is TRBJ1-2, with TRBD1 as a possible D gene (5 bases). Germline CDR1 MNHNS, CDR2 SASEGT. Between the trimmed V and J ends, which lost 1 base and 4 bases, there was a span of 10 bases. The CDR3 loop spans 14 amino acids. The CDR3 bases are TGTGCCAGCAGTGAAGACGACAGCGCCTATGGCTACACCTTC. Its protein is CASSEDDSAYGYTF.

The chain combines TRBV9 with TRBJ2-7; 15 bases are a match to TRBD2. The CDR3 extends over 15 amino acids. The J segment lost 8 bases and the V segment lost 4 bases, leaving 7 bases of the junction unmatched. CDR1 and CDR2 from the germline V gene are SGDLS and YYNGEE. CDR3 amino acids: CASSSGTSGGSQQYF. CDR3 coding DNA: TGTGCCAGCAGCTCGGGGACTAGCGGGGGGTCACAGCAGTACTTC.

The gene calls are TRBV14 and TRBJ2-3; 7 nucleotides line up with TRBD2. Germline-derived CDR1 and CDR2 are SGHDN and FVKESK. Unmatched junction bases numbered 2, after V lost 7 bases and J lost 1 base. The CDR3 has 13 amino acids. CDR3 nucleotide sequence: TGTGCCAGCAATGCGGGGGGCACAGATACGCAGTATTTT. The encoded protein is CASNAGGTDTQYF. Looking up the rest from reference TRBV14 and TRBJ2-3 gives the full variable domain: EAGVTQFPSHSVIEKGQTVTLRCDPISGHDNLYWYRRVMGKEIKFLLHFVKESKQDESGMPNNRFLAERTGGTYSTLKVQPAELEDSGVYFCASNAGGTDTQYFGPGTRLTVL.

This sequence joins TRBV7-8 and TRBJ2-2; D ambiguous. V was clipped by 2 bases and J by 1 base, with 8 bases between them. Germline values: CDR1 SGHVS, CDR2 FQNEAQ. The CDR3 has 15 amino acids. The CDR3 protein is CASSLLTKNTGELFF. CDR3 bases: TGTGCCAGCAGCTTACTTACGAAGAACACCGGGGAGCTGTTTTTT.

The chain combines TRBV18 with TRBJ2-1, with 10 bases that match TRBD2. The CDR3 consists of 18 residues. The trim removed 3 bases at V and 6 bases at J, leaving 14 bases unmatched. The germline gives CDR1 KGHSH, CDR2 LQKENI. The CDR3 DNA reads TGTGCCAGCTCACCTACTGACGGACTAGCGGCCACGGTCAATGAGCAGTTCTTC. It yields the protein CASSPTDGLAATVNEQFF.

This clone was seen a single time. This chain connects TRBV6-1 to TRBJ2-3, with 8 bases lining up with TRBD2. The CDR3 sequence is 14 residues long. Losses at the gene ends were 0 bases for V and 4 bases for J; bases not matched to a gene: 0. Looked up from germline, CDR1 is MNHNS and CDR2 is SASEGT. The CDR3: CASSEAGLADTQYF. CDR3 sequence (DNA): TGTGCCAGCAGTGAAGCGGGACTAGCAGATACGCAGTATTTT.

The chain links TRBV12-5 to TRBJ2-7; tentatively, D is TRBD2 (7 bases). Trimming removed 0 bases at V and 5 bases at J, with 14 bases between. Germline V gene data show CDR1 as LGHNT and CDR2 as FRNRAP. The CDR3 covers 15 residues. CDR3 amino acids: CASGLVVRGGNEQYF. The CDR3 DNA is TGTGCTAGTGGTTTGGTAGTCAGGGGAGGGAACGAGCAGTACTTC.

This chain joins TRBV5-5 and TRBJ2-7, with D perhaps matching TRBD1 (6 bases). V was cut by 2 bases and J by 5 bases, with 11 bases left in between. The CDR3 extends over 13 amino acids. CDR1 and CDR2 from the germline V gene are SGHKS and YYEKEE (reference sequence). CDR3: CASSLQGPHEQYF. The CDR3 DNA reads TGTGCCAGCAGCTTACAGGGCCCCCACGAGCAGTACTTC.

The chain links TRBV28 to TRBJ2-3, with 12 bases aligning to TRBD2. The CDR3 is 17 amino acids. Germline V gene lookup returns CDR1 MDHEN and CDR2 SYDVKM. Trimming took 6 bases from V and 0 from J; bases not matched to a gene: 7. The CDR3 DNA follows: TGTGCCAGCAGCCGAGGACTAGCGGGGCGGAGCACAGATACGCAGTATTTT. Its protein product is CASSRGLAGRSTDTQYF.

V usage is TRBV24-1 and J usage is TRBJ2-5; D not resolved. Germline assignment: CDR1 KGHDR and CDR2 SFDVKD. Deletions cut 2 bases from V and 3 bases from J, with 9 bases between. The CDR3 consists of 14 residues. The CDR3 coding sequence is TGTGCCACCAGTGATTACGAGGTAGAAGAGACCCAGTACTTC. Translating gives CATSDYEVEETQYF.

The chain links TRBV7-6 to TRBJ1-1; 8 bases are shared with TRBD1. Per the germline V gene, CDR1 is SGHVS and CDR2 is FNYEAQ. This CDR3 region has 16 residues. The trim removed 5 bases at V and 5 bases at J, leaving 13 bases unmatched. Here the CDR3 DNA reads TGTGCCAGCAGCCAAGGACAGGGATACTTTCAAACTGAAGCTTTCTTT. Translated, it gives CASSQGQGYFQTEAFF.

The chain links TRBV3-1 (or the pseudogene TRBV3-2) to TRBJ1-2; D gene uncertain. V lost 2 bases and J lost 7, with 17 bases in between. This CDR3 region has 15 residues. Germline CDR1 LGHDT, CDR2 YNNKEL (reference sequence). CDR3 in DNA: TGTGCCAGCAGCCAAAGTGGGTCAGGTATTGGTGGCTACACCTTC. Protein: CASSQSGSGIGGYTF.

The rearrangement uses TRBV5-1 and TRBJ2-7; no firm D call. Trimming left V 0 bases short and J 1 base short, with 5 bases between. From germline, CDR1 is SGHRS and CDR2 YFSETQ. CDR3 length: 13 amino acids. For the CDR3, the DNA is TGCGCCAGCAGCTTGGGGGCGTCCTACGAGCAGTACTTC. It encodes CASSLGASYEQYF.

The rearrangement links TRBV9 to TRBJ2-1, with D perhaps TRBD2 (6 bases). The germline gives CDR1 SGDLS, CDR2 YYNGEE. This CDR3 is 12 amino acids long. V was clipped by 0 bases and J by 9 bases, with 7 bases between them. The CDR3 here is CASSVAEGEQFF. CDR3 nucleotide sequence: TGTGCCAGCAGCGTAGCGGAGGGTGAGCAGTTCTTC.

This chain uses TRBV10-1 with TRBJ2-3, with TRBD1 matching 8 bases. The V gene's germline CDR1 is WNHNN and CDR2 SYGVQD (reference sequence). The CDR3 is 14 amino acids. V shed 4 bases, J shed 4 bases, and the junction held 4 bases outside the gene matches. The CDR3 sequence: CASSGAGGSDTQYF. As DNA, the CDR3 is TGCGCCAGCAGTGGGGCAGGGGGCTCAGATACGCAGTATTTT.

V usage is TRBV5-6 and J usage is TRBJ1-3; TRBD1 aligns across 10 bases. Germline-derived CDR1 and CDR2 are SGHDT and YYEEEE. V lost 1 base and J lost 2; bases outside the gene matches: 3. This CDR3 region has 16 residues. CDR3 sequence reads: CASSLPGQGPGNTIYF. The DNA of the CDR3 is TGTGCCAGCAGCTTGCCGGGACAGGGGCCTGGAAACACCATATATTTT.